Listed below are T cell receptor beta chains from one sample, sequenced in a study of metastatic and nonmetastatic thyroid tumors. TCRdb reprocessed the PCR reads via MiXCR. There are around 7,500 clones in the sample; less than 30% occur only once, and almost 30% lies in the top ten. Sequencing used tumor tissue. Source of these receptors: a female donor with papillary thyroid cancer or a benign thyroid nodule (not recorded which). Some clones in this sample may be carry-over from other donors' samples. The CDR3 runs from the conserved cysteine through the conserved F or W. The order of the fields is D gene, clone size, J gene, V gene, CDR3 DNA, CDR3 protein. D genes are given only for firm matches. Where a row states a size, it is once, few, many or the class of an expanded clone; other rows omit it.

NA | many | TRBJ2-7 | TRBV12-3/TRBV12-4 | TGTGCCAGCAGTTTAGGAGGTTTCGAGCAGTACTTC | CASSLGGFEQYF
TRBD2 | NA | TRBJ2-1 | TRBV19 | TGTGCCAGTAGTAGTTACACTAGCGAGTACAATGAGCAGTTCTTC | CASSSYTSEYNEQFF
TRBD2 | NA | TRBJ2-7 | TRBV7-2 | TGTGCCAGCAGCCAAAGGGCTAGCGGGAGCTACGAGCAGTACTTC | CASSQRASGSYEQYF
NA | medium-sized | TRBJ2-4 | TRBV28 | TGTGCCAGCAGTTTCAGGGCCAAAAACATTCAGTACTTC | CASSFRAKNIQYF
NA | NA | TRBJ1-5 | TRBV6-1 | TGTGCCAGCAGTGAAGAGCCCTGGGGTGGGAGCAATCAGCCCCAGCATTTT | CASSEEPWGGSNQPQHF
NA | medium-sized | TRBJ2-4 | TRBV5-1 | TGCGCCAGCAGGAAGGAGGGTTTGGGGGCCAAAAACATTCAGTACTTC | CASRKEGLGAKNIQYF
TRBD1 | once | TRBJ1-1 | TRBV30 | TGTGCCTGGGGGACAGGGAATACTGAAGCTTTCTTT | CAWGTGNTEAFF
NA | NA | TRBJ2-5 | TRBV6-1 | TGTGCCAGCACTCAACGGGGGGCACAAGAGACCCAGTACTTC | CASTQRGAQETQYF
NA | NA | TRBJ2-7 | TRBV20-1 | TGCAGTGCTAGAGGCTTCTACGAGCAGTACTTC | CSARGFYEQYF
NA | NA | TRBJ2-3 | TRBV7-9 | TGTGCCAGCAGCGGATGGACCCCGGATACGCAGTATTTT | CASSGWTPDTQYF
NA | many | TRBJ1-4 | TRBV6-2/TRBV6-3 | TGTGCCAGCAGTTACGGGCAGGCCCCAGCGGAAAAACTGTTTTTT | CASSYGQAPAEKLFF
NA | NA | TRBJ1-3 | TRBV11-2 | TGTGCCAGCAGCTTAGGATCGGGCGGGTCCTCTGGAAACACCATATATTTT | CASSLGSGGSSGNTIYF
TRBD2 | NA | TRBJ2-7 | TRBV20-1 | TGCAGTGCTTCTGCCCCCGGGACTAGCGGGACCTACGAGCAGTACTTC | CSASAPGTSGTYEQYF
NA | NA | TRBJ1-2 | TRBV5-1 | TGCGCCAGCAGCCCCCGAGCGGGGATGGGTGGCTACACCTTC | CASSPRAGMGGYTF
TRBD2 | few | TRBJ2-7 | TRBV3-1 | TGTGCCAGCAGCCCGGGACTAGCGGGCAGTGAGCAGTACTTC | CASSPGLAGSEQYF
NA | NA | TRBJ1-6 | TRBV2 | TGTGCCAGCACAGAGGGACAATTTTCTAATTCACCCCTCCACTTT | CASTEGQFSNSPLHF
NA | few | TRBJ1-5 | TRBV28 | TGTGCCAGCAGTTTTGTACAGCACAATCAGCCCCAGCATTTT | CASSFVQHNQPQHF
NA | NA | TRBJ1-2 | TRBV19 | TGTGCCAGTAGGGGAGCCCATTATGGCTACACCTTC | CASRGAHYGYTF
TRBD1 | NA | TRBJ1-1 | TRBV18 | TGTGCCAGCTCACAGGACGGACAGGGGGTGAAAGCTTTCTTT | CASSQDGQGVKAFF
NA | NA | TRBJ2-5 | TRBV28 | TGTGCCAGCAGTTTCCCGCTAGGGGTTGGGGAGACCCAGTACTTC | CASSFPLGVGETQYF
TRBD1 | few | TRBJ2-7 | TRBV11-2 | TGTGCCAGCAGCTTTTTACAGGGGCCGTCCTACGAGCAGTACTTC | CASSFLQGPSYEQYF
NA | NA | TRBJ2-7 | TRBV27 | TGTGCCAGCAGTTTATCCTTTACCTTCTCCTACGAGCAGTACTTC | CASSLSFTFSYEQYF
NA | NA | TRBJ2-3 | TRBV12-3/TRBV12-4 | TGTGCCAGCAGTCCGGCAGGGGGCACAGATACGCAGTATTTT | CASSPAGGTDTQYF
NA | medium-sized | TRBJ1-1 | TRBV28 | TGTGCCAGCAGTCCACCGGGGGCGAGTACTGAAGCTTTCTTT | CASSPPGASTEAFF
NA | medium-sized | TRBJ1-1 | TRBV5-4 | TGTGCCAGCAGCAAGACTAGGAACACTGAAGCTTTCTTT | CASSKTRNTEAFF
NA | NA | TRBJ1-3 | TRBV6-1 | TGTGCCAGCAGTCTCCGGGCATCAGGATTTTCTGGAAACACCATATATTTT | CASSLRASGFSGNTIYF
NA | medium-sized | TRBJ2-3 | TRBV2 | TGTGCCAGCAGCCGGACTCCCACAGATACGCAGTATTTT | CASSRTPTDTQYF
NA | NA | TRBJ1-2 | TRBV12-3/TRBV12-4 | TGTGCCAGCAGTTTAGGATCCGGGACCGGCTACACCTTC | CASSLGSGTGYTF
NA | NA | TRBJ2-7 | TRBV24-1 | TGTGCAACCAGTGACCTCCGGGAAACCTCCTACGAGCACTACTTC | CATSDLRETSYEHYF
NA | NA | TRBJ2-7 | TRBV5-1 | TGCGCCAGCAGCTTGGGCTACGAGCAGTACTTC | CASSLGYEQYF
NA | once | TRBJ2-3 | TRBV13 | TGTGCCAGCAGCGCCAGGGTGGGGACAGATACGCAGTATTTT | CASSARVGTDTQYF
NA | NA | TRBJ1-4 | TRBV3-1 | TGTGCCAGCAGGGGACCATGGGAACTGTTTTTT | CASRGPWELFF
TRBD2 | NA | TRBJ2-1 | TRBV28 | TGTGCCAGCAGTTTAAAGCGGGAGAGCTCCTACAATGAGCAGTTCTTC | CASSLKRESSYNEQFF
NA | many | TRBJ2-2 | TRBV7-8 | TGTGCCAGCAGCTTAGTGGTCAGGAACACCGGGGAGCTGTTTTTT | CASSLVVRNTGELFF
NA | few | TRBJ2-1 | TRBV28 | TGTGCCAGCAGTATAGGGTCCAATGAGCAGTTCTTC | CASSIGSNEQFF
NA | NA | TRBJ1-5 | TRBV28 | TGTGCCAGCAGTTTACATGCAGGGACTCAGCCCCAGCATTTT | CASSLHAGTQPQHF
TRBD2 | medium-sized | TRBJ2-7 | TRBV6-5 | TGTGCCAGCAGTTACTCGACTAGCGGGATCGGAGAGCAGTACTTC | CASSYSTSGIGEQYF
TRBD1 | NA | TRBJ2-1 | TRBV6-1 | TGTGCCAGCACCGGGACAGGAGGCGGTGAGCAGTTCTTC | CASTGTGGGEQFF
NA | NA | TRBJ2-1 | TRBV19 | TGTGCCAGTAGTATAGCACGTTACAATGAGCAGTTCTTC | CASSIARYNEQFF
NA | NA | TRBJ2-3 | TRBV20-1 | TGCAGTACTGGGTCATTGGAGCAGTATTTT | CSTGSLEQYF
NA | few | TRBJ2-2 | TRBV10-3 | TGTGCCATCAGTGAAACAGAAGGAGGGGGCACCGGGGAGCTGTTTTTT | CAISETEGGGTGELFF
TRBD2 | once | TRBJ2-3 | TRBV7-2 | TGTGCCAGCGGTAAAGCGGGGGTCACAGATACGCAGTATTTT | CASGKAGVTDTQYF
NA | many | TRBJ1-2 | TRBV5-4 | TGTGCCAGCAGCTTGACGGACGGGATCCAGGGCTACACCTTC | CASSLTDGIQGYTF
TRBD1 | few | TRBJ1-3 | TRBV6-1 | TGTGCCAGCAGTCATGGGAGGGGGCTTGGAAACACCATATATTTT | CASSHGRGLGNTIYF
NA | few | TRBJ2-1 | TRBV12-3/TRBV12-4 | TGTGCCAGCAGTTTAGGGGGGGCCGACGGGGAGCAGTTCTTC | CASSLGGADGEQFF
NA | few | TRBJ1-2 | TRBV6-1 | TGTGCCAGCAGTCAGCACGGGTCGGGCAGGGGCTACACCTTC | CASSQHGSGRGYTF
TRBD2 | many | TRBJ2-2 | TRBV27 | TGTGCCAGCAGTTTTAGCGGGAGGCCCACGAACACCGGGGAGCTGTTTTTT | CASSFSGRPTNTGELFF
TRBD2 | NA | TRBJ2-1 | TRBV28 | TGTGCCAGCAGTATTAGCGGGAAGACCTACAATGAGCAGTTCTTC | CASSISGKTYNEQFF
TRBD1 | medium-sized | TRBJ2-3 | TRBV6-1 | TGTGCCAGCATAGGGGACAGGGGCACAGATACGCAGTATTTT | CASIGDRGTDTQYF
NA | large | TRBJ1-2 | TRBV28 | TGTGCCAGCAGTGAAATCTATGGCTACACCTTC | CASSEIYGYTF
NA | NA | TRBJ2-7 | TRBV20-1 | TGCAGTGCTAGTCAGGCAGGGTCCTACGAGCAGTACTTC | CSASQAGSYEQYF
TRBD1 | few | TRBJ2-3 | TRBV6-1 | TGTGCCAGCAGTGAACGAGGACAGGGGGATCCAGATACGCAGTATTTT | CASSERGQGDPDTQYF
NA | few | TRBJ2-7 | TRBV10-1 | TGCGCCAGCAGTGAGTCGGGGGGCGGGGATTACGAGCAGTACTTC | CASSESGGGDYEQYF